The rows below give T cell receptor beta chains drawn from one sample of a study of blood T cell repertoires in COVID-19. Here immunoSEQ multiplex PCR was the method, and the copy in TCRdb shows in-frame clones only, minus some. Of 250,000 or so clones listed, over 80% were seen once; the top ten hold 2.5% to 3.5%. What was sequenced was PBMCs or T cells enriched from blood (not recorded which). All receptors come from a woman between 35 and 50 years old who had been exposed to COVID-19. Both conserved end residues are part of each CDR3. The D gene is left open where the match is weak. Clone size, where shown, is once, few, many, or a class for clones that have expanded.

V gene	D gene	J gene	clone size	CDR3 DNA	CDR3 protein
TRBV4-1	TRBD1	TRBJ2-1	.	TGCGCCAGCAGCCAAGGACCGGGACAGGGCGATGAGCAGTTCTTC	CASSQGPGQGDEQFF
TRBV27	TRBD2	TRBJ2-1	.	TGTGCCAGCAGTTTAAATGGACTAGCGGACCTCCTTGGCAATGAGCAGTTCTTC	CASSLNGLADLLGNEQFF
TRBV4-2	TRBD2	TRBJ2-2	.	TGTGCCAGCAGCCAACGGATCACGGGAGGGCCAGGTGGCACCGGGGAGCTGTTTTTT	CASSQRITGGPGGTGELFF
TRBV28	.	TRBJ1-1	.	TGTGCCAGCAGACGTATAGGGGTTTTTAGCACTGAAGCTTTCTTT	CASRRIGVFSTEAFF
TRBV11-3	TRBD2	TRBJ2-1	.	TGTGCCAGCAGCGCGCGACTAGCGGACTACTCCTACAATGAGCAGTTCTTC	CASSARLADYSYNEQFF
TRBV5-6	TRBD1	TRBJ1-4	.	TGTGCCAGCAGCGTCGGACAGGATAATGAAAAACTGTTTTTT	CASSVGQDNEKLFF
TRBV19	.	TRBJ1-2	.	TGTGCCAGTACGGTAAATACAGGTCCGTCGGGCTACACCTTC	CASTVNTGPSGYTF
TRBV24-1	.	TRBJ2-2	.	TGTGCCACCAGTGGGGGTCAAGTCGGAGGGAACACCGGGGAGCTGTTTTTT	CATSGGQVGGNTGELFF
TRBV19	.	TRBJ1-2	.	TGTGCCAGTAGTATCCCGGGGTCCTCAGTCTATGGCTACACCTTC	CASSIPGSSVYGYTF
TRBV12-3/TRBV12-4	.	TRBJ2-1	.	TGTGTCAGCAGAGACAGTTACAATGAGCAGTTCTTC	CVSRDSYNEQFF
TRBV7-7	TRBD1	TRBJ1-3	.	TGTGCTAGCAGCTCGCCCGCCCCCGCGGACAGGGCTGGGACCACCATATATTTT	CASSSPAPADRAGTTIYF
TRBV18	TRBD1	TRBJ1-3	once	TGTGCCAGCTCACCTCGGGACAGGGATGGCCTCTTCTCTGGAAACACCATATATTTT	CASSPRDRDGLFSGNTIYF
TRBV9	TRBD1	TRBJ1-2	.	TGTGCCAGCACCGAGACAGGGGGCTCGTTTGGCTACACCTTC	CASTETGGSFGYTF
TRBV7-2	.	TRBJ2-5	.	TGTGCCAGCAGTCCAGAGGTACAAGAGACCCAGTACTTC	CASSPEVQETQYF
TRBV27	TRBD1	TRBJ2-5	.	TGTGCCAGCAAGAGAGAAGGGACAGGGGGCGCGGTGACGGAGACCCAGTACTTC	CASKREGTGGAVTETQYF
TRBV12-3/TRBV12-4	.	TRBJ1-3	.	TGTGCTGACGGGACATCTGGAAACACCATATATTTT	CADGTSGNTIYF
TRBV3-1/TRBV3-2	TRBD2	TRBJ2-7	.	TGTGCCAGCAGCCAAAATAGCGGGGGGTTCACCCCGCGCCACTTC	CASSQNSGGFTPRHF
TRBV19	.	TRBJ2-1	.	TGTGCCAGTCGGAAACAGGGTTTCGATGAGCAGTTCTTC	CASRKQGFDEQFF
TRBV7-9	TRBD2	TRBJ2-5	.	TGTGCCAGCAGCTCGACTAGCGGGGGTGGGGAGACCCAGTACTTC	CASSSTSGGGETQYF
TRBV7-9	.	TRBJ2-7	once	TGTGCCAGCAGCTCTGTCACCCAGATACCTTACGAGCAGTACTTC	CASSSVTQIPYEQYF
TRBV7-2	.	TRBJ2-1	.	TGTGCCAGCAGCTTCCAGGGTGCTCCCTACAATGAGCAGTTCTTC	CASSFQGAPYNEQFF
TRBV7-9	.	TRBJ1-6	.	TGTGCCAGCAGCCTAACAGGGTCCCATAATTCACCCCTCCACTTT	CASSLTGSHNSPLHF
TRBV7-8	.	TRBJ2-3	.	TGTGCCAGCAGCTTTCGGAGCGGCAGGGATACGCAGTATTTT	CASSFRSGRDTQYF
TRBV9	.	TRBJ2-1	.	TGTGCCAGCAGCCCCAAGGCGGTGGAAAATGAGCAGTTCTTC	CASSPKAVENEQFF
TRBV27	TRBD1	TRBJ2-4	.	TGTGCCAGCAGTGCAGACAGGGGGGTGGGAACCAAAAACATTCAGTACTTC	CASSADRGVGTKNIQYF
TRBV7-9	.	TRBJ1-2	.	TGTGCCAGCAGCTTATTACGGGAGGGCTACACCTTC	CASSLLREGYTF
TRBV14	.	TRBJ1-1	few	TGTGCCAGCAGCCAAGTCTCAGGGGCAGCTTTCTTT	CASSQVSGAAFF
TRBV27	.	TRBJ2-3	.	TGTGCCAGCAGTTTATCCTTTCCAGTCCCGCAGTATTTT	CASSLSFPVPQYF
TRBV9	.	TRBJ2-5	.	TGTGCCAGCAGCGTAACTAGTCTCCCAGAGACCCAGTACTTC	CASSVTSLPETQYF
TRBV27	TRBD2	TRBJ2-1	.	TGTGCCAGCAGTTTAACTTGGACTAGCGGGAGCCCAGGAGCTGATGAGCAGTTCTTC	CASSLTWTSGSPGADEQFF
TRBV7-2	.	TRBJ1-2	.	TGTGCCAGCAGCTTAGGCCCCAGGGGCGAGCCGGGTGGCTACACCTTC	CASSLGPRGEPGGYTF
TRBV6-5	TRBD1	TRBJ2-4	.	TGTGCCAGCAGTTACTCGGGACAGGGGGGGAACATTCAGTACTTC	CASSYSGQGGNIQYF
TRBV7-8	.	TRBJ1-5	.	TGTGCCAGCAGATCCGGACAAAGGAGGGAGCCCCAGCATTTT	CASRSGQRREPQHF
TRBV19	.	TRBJ2-2	.	TGTGCCAGTACCGGGAACGGGGAGCTGTTTTTT	CASTGNGELFF
TRBV5-6	.	TRBJ2-3	.	TGTGCCAGCAGCCCACGCGGGACCTGGGGTACAGATACGCAGTATTTT	CASSPRGTWGTDTQYF
TRBV18	.	TRBJ2-5	.	TGTGCCAGCTCTCGTGAAGAGACCCAGTACTTC	CASSREETQYF
TRBV4-2	.	TRBJ2-7	.	TGTGCCAGCAGCCAAGAAAGGGGAGGCTTCTACGAGCAGTACTTC	CASSQERGGFYEQYF
TRBV19	TRBD2	TRBJ2-7	.	TGTGCCAGTAGTATCCTGGGGGGGGACTACGAGCAGTACTTC	CASSILGGDYEQYF
TRBV2	.	TRBJ2-2	.	TGTGCCAGCACACAGGGGAACACCGGGGAGCTGTTTTTT	CASTQGNTGELFF
TRBV4-1	.	TRBJ1-2	.	TGCGCCAGCAGCCAAGAGACCGGGGGAGAGGATGGCTACACCTTC	CASSQETGGEDGYTF
TRBV15	.	TRBJ1-5	.	TGTGCCACCAGCAGAGTACAGGGTTGGGGAATCTCCAATCAGCCCCAGCATTTT	CATSRVQGWGISNQPQHF
TRBV5-1	TRBD1	TRBJ2-5	once	TGCGCCAGCAGCTTGGCCAGGGGGCAAGAGACCCAGTACTTC	CASSLARGQETQYF
TRBV5-1	TRBD1	TRBJ2-2	.	TGTGCCAGCACCACGGGACAGGGGTTTCACACCGGGGAGCTGTTTTTT	CASTTGQGFHTGELFF
TRBV12-3/TRBV12-4	.	TRBJ1-1	few	TGTGCCAGCAGGCTGGCCAGGAACACTGAAGCTTTCTTT	CASRLARNTEAFF
TRBV15	.	TRBJ1-4	.	TGTGCCACCAGCAGAGATTGGCAGGGGAGGGATGAAAAACTGTTTTTT	CATSRDWQGRDEKLFF
TRBV27	TRBD1	TRBJ2-5	many	TGTGCCAGCAGTTTCTATGGGACAGGGCTGCAAGAGACCCAGTACTTC	CASSFYGTGLQETQYF
TRBV4-3	.	TRBJ1-4	.	TGCGCCAGCAGCCAAGTAACACCGGGACATCTTGAAAAACTGTTTTTT	CASSQVTPGHLEKLFF
TRBV5-1	.	TRBJ1-2	.	TGTGCCAGCAGCTTTGGCAGGGTGAACTATGGCTACACCTTC	CASSFGRVNYGYTF
TRBV5-5	TRBD1	TRBJ2-1	once	TGTGCCAGCAGCTCTTTCTACCGGGACAGATCGAACAATGAGCAGTTCTTC	CASSSFYRDRSNNEQFF
TRBV6-5	.	TRBJ2-7	.	TGTGCCAGCACCCCCCCGGGAGCCTTCAGATACGAGCAGTACTTC	CASTPPGAFRYEQYF
TRBV3-1/TRBV3-2	.	TRBJ1-2	.	TGTGCCTCCGGGCAGGGGATATGGTATGGCTACACCTTC	CASGQGIWYGYTF
TRBV4-3	.	TRBJ2-2	once	TGCGCCAGCAGCCAAGGAGACAGCACCGGGGAGCTGTTTTTT	CASSQGDSTGELFF
TRBV28	TRBD1	TRBJ2-7	once	TGTGCCAGCAGTGACTGGAGGGACAGGGGGCTGACCTACGAGCAGTACTTC	CASSDWRDRGLTYEQYF
TRBV27	.	TRBJ1-1	.	TGTGCCAGCATTAGGGAGGCTGAAGCTTTCTTT	CASIREAEAFF